A single sample is the source of the 2 T cell receptor beta chains below, sequenced in a study of blood T cell repertoires in COVID-19 (TCRdb year 2020). Library preparation was by the immunoSEQ multiplex PCR assay. Imported from immuneACCESS, the table was reduced by TCRdb to in-frame sequences with V and J called. These copies leave out some clones; in studies compared against another copy, an unresolved V gene accounts for under half, and the cause of the remainder is not known. The sample includes 3,000 to 3,500 clones, with more than 70% observed a single time. The top ten hold around a fifth of the sample. The specimen was peripheral blood. Every receptor here comes from a human donor in a cohort sampled during active COVID-19.

The count of this clone is one. The chain joins TRBV6-2 or TRBV6-3 to TRBJ1-2; tentatively, D is TRBD1 (6 bases). Germline CDR1 reads MNHEY; CDR2 reads SVGEGT. CDR3 length: 13 residues. V lost 2 bases to trimming and J lost 8 bases, with 12 bases between them. The CDR3 coding sequence is TGTGCCAGCAGTTACGGGGACACCTTGGGCTACACCTTC. Its protein is CASSYGDTLGYTF.

The chain has TRBV6-5 and TRBJ1-1; a weak D match, TRBD1 (6 bases). Germline V gene data show CDR1 as MNHEY and CDR2 as SVGAGI. Trimming took off 0 bases at V and 3 bases at J, with 14 bases between the two ends. CDR3 size: 16 residues. The CDR3 nucleotides read TGTGCCAGCAGTTACTCGGTTAGCAGGGGAGACACTGAAGCTTTCTTT. Translating gives CASSYSVSRGDTEAFF.